This record looks at one T cell receptor (beta chain) sequence and its context. Germline CDR1 SEHNR, CDR2 FQNEAQ (reference sequence). CDR3 length: 15 amino acids. Trimming cost V 3 bases and J 2 bases, with 13 bases left between them. This entry comes from a study of T cells in tumors after PD-1 blockade. Data came from immunoSEQ multiplex PCR; TCRdb stores just in-frame clones and leaves some out. This table holds around 34,000 clones, around 72% found once. Source: PBMCs, taken after anti-PD-1 treatment. This receptor was obtained from a human donor with basal cell carcinoma. The chain has TRBV7-9 and TRBJ2-5; a possible D gene is TRBD2 (6 bases). The CDR3 spells CASSFPAGIQETQYF. The CDR3 DNA reads as TGTGCCAGCAGCTTCCCCGCGGGGATACAAGAGACCCAGTACTTC.